What follows describes a single T cell receptor beta chain. This specimen comes from a study of identical twins. Germline V lookup: CDR1 SGHDN, CDR2 FVKESK. The CDR3 contains 12 residues. The V end lost 3 bases, the J end lost 11 bases, and 13 bases lay between the germline ends. One entry per CDR3 protein, called by TCRdb with MiXCR from the 5' RACE reads. The sample holds about 1.7 million distinct CDR3 sequences; less than 40% are singletons and the top ten take about 0.27%. The sequenced material came from cord blood. The chain combines TRBV14 with TRBJ2-5, with TRBD1 as a possible D gene (6 bases). This receptor was obtained from a newborn girl in good health. CDR3 nucleotide sequence: TGTGCCAGCAGCCACAGGGGTTTTGAGCAGTACTTC. Amino acid sequence: CASSHRGFEQYF.